This T cell receptor beta chain is drawn from a study of blood T cells in healthy people across ages. The study, taken as a whole, reports: Older age went with lower TCR beta diversity per million T cells, in a roughly linear way.

The use of a sample-barcoded 5' primer and a J-beta primer mix characterized a second PCR of about 6 to 12 cycles. A template-switch adaptor containing 12 random nucleotides labeled each cDNA molecule. TCRdb used MiXCR to reprocess the 5' RACE reads, holding one entry per CDR3 protein. Found here are some 690,000 distinct CDR3 sequences, 20% to 25% of them singletons; the top ten hold roughly 22%. There are 16 residues in the CDR3. V lost 5 bases to trimming and J lost 6 bases; unmatched junction nucleotides: 9. Donation came from healthy Caucasian individuals in Russia who were aged 6 to 90. With respect to this clonotype: Its target is not known.

V and J are TRBV12-3 or TRBV12-4 and TRBJ1-4; TRBD1 aligns across 10 bases. This clonotype was sampled from a man between 65 and 85 years old in good health. The sequencing input was blood. CDR3 loop: CASSPSPDRGYEKLFF. In DNA form, the CDR3 reads TGTGCCAGCAGTCCCTCGCCGGACAGGGGGTATGAAAAACTGTTTTTT.